This entry lists 18 T cell receptor beta chains sequenced from one sample in a study of glioma-infiltrating T cells. TCR alpha and beta CDR3 regions were amplified from RNA using iRepertoire nested multiplex PCR. TCRdb used MiXCR to reprocess the multiplex PCR reads, holding one entry per CDR3 protein. The sample holds more than 100,000 distinct CDR3 sequences, around 30% seen once. The sequenced sample consisted of glioma tissue, nonneoplastic brain tissue, or PBMCs (not recorded which). Source of these receptors: a human donor with low-grade glioma or glioblastoma, undergoing nonglioma brain surgery, or in good health (not recorded which).

There are many counts of this clonotype. V gene TRBV2 combines with J gene TRBJ1-6, with 9 bases matching TRBD1. CDR3 length equals 15 residues. J lost 10 bases, V lost 5 bases, and 9 bases had no gene match. The germline V gene has CDR1 SNHLY and CDR2 FYNNEI. CDR3 in DNA: TGTGCCAGCAGTCCTAGGACAGGGGAGGGATCACCCCTCCACTTT. This codes for CASSPRTGEGSPLHF.

The genes are TRBV2 and TRBJ1-4; D is ambiguous. Trimming stripped 8 bases from V and 4 bases from J, with 17 bases between. This CDR3 contains 15 residues. Germline V gene data show CDR1 as SNHLY and CDR2 as FYNNEI. CDR3 sequence reads: CASSNDCMGNEKLFF. CDR3 in DNA: TGTGCCAGCTCAAACGACTGTATGGGTAATGAAAAACTGTTTTTT.

On this clonotype: Being one base from a much bigger clone, this may be a read error. The genes are TRBV11-3 and TRBJ2-7, with 7 bases matching TRBD2. V dropped 2 bases and J dropped 7; count of bases not matched to a gene: 11. The CDR3 sequence is 15 residues long. Germline CDR1 SGHNT, CDR2 YENEEA. The CDR3 DNA follows: TGTGCCAGCAGCTTACGCGGGGGAACCTACAATGAGCAGTACTTC. Translation: CASSLRGGTYNEQYF.

The chain employs TRBV28 and TRBJ2-1; D remains ambiguous. Trimming shortened V by 4 bases and J by 8 bases, and 12 bases separated the two germline ends. The germline gives CDR1 MDHEN, CDR2 SYDVKM. CDR3 length: 13 amino acids. The CDR3 DNA follows: TGTGCCAGCAGTTATAGCCCCTCCTATGAGCAGTTCTTC. Translation: CASSYSPSYEQFF.

This clonotype was recorded many times. The rearrangement joins TRBV15 to TRBJ1-5; D is uncertain. V gave up 8 bases and J gave up 0 bases, with 11 bases separating them. The CDR3 length is 14 residues. The germline V gene encodes CDR1 LNHNV and CDR2 YYDKDF (reference sequence). The DNA of the CDR3 is TGTGCCACCCGGGCAGAAATTAGCAATCAGCCCCAGCATTTT. Its protein product is CATRAEISNQPQHF.

This clonotype turned up a few times. This rearrangement joins TRBV29-1 to TRBJ1-2; TRBD1 aligns across 12 bases. This CDR3 is 14 amino acids long. Germline V gene sequence: CDR1 SQVTM, CDR2 ANQGSEA. The J segment lost 4 bases and the V segment lost 5 bases, leaving 5 bases of the junction unmatched. CDR3 protein: CSVWGQGAAYGYTF. CDR3 in DNA: TGCAGCGTTTGGGGACAGGGGGCGGCCTATGGCTACACCTTC. The variable domain in full, completed from reference TRBV29-1 and TRBJ1-2, reads SAVISQKPSRDICQRGTSLTIQCQVDSQVTMMFWYRQQPGQSLTLIATANQGSEATYESGFVIDKFPISRPNLTFSTLTVSNMSPEDSSIYLCSVWGQGAAYGYTFGSGTRLTVV.

This clonotype was observed many times. The chain combines TRBV24-1 with TRBJ1-4; TRBD1 matches at 7 bases. J was trimmed by 10 bases and V by 4 bases; bases with no gene match: 11. The CDR3 sequence is 15 residues long. In germline, CDR1 is KGHDR, CDR2 SFDVKD. The DNA for the CDR3 is TGTGCCACCAGTGACGGGACAGCGGACCACTCAAAACTGTTTTTT. Encoded protein: CATSDGTADHSKLFF.

This clonotype was observed at least ten times. This chain uses TRBV6-7 with TRBJ1-3, with a weak D call TRBD1 (6 bases). TRBV6-7 is designated an ORF whose function remains uncertain. The CDR3 spans 18 residues. Trimming took 4 bases from V and 0 from J, leaving 19 bases between them. The CDR3 DNA reads as TGTGCCAGCAGTTCACCGGCGATTCGGGACACCTCTGGAAACACCATATATTTT. The encoded protein is CASSSPAIRDTSGNTIYF.

This clonotype was counted many times. The chain carries TRBV6-1 and TRBJ2-7; tentative D call: TRBD1 (5 bases). Per germline, CDR1 MNHNS and CDR2 SASEGT. The CDR3 loop spans 14 amino acids. V was trimmed by 6 bases and J by 3 bases, leaving 15 bases between them. CDR3 loop: CASSPPRQGYEQYF. The CDR3 nucleotides read TGTGCCAGCAGCCCCCCGCGGCAGGGCTACGAGCAGTACTTC.

Comment on this clonotype: A much larger clone lies one base from this, so it may be a read error. The chain uses TRBV9 and TRBJ1-1, with D uncertain. Per germline, CDR1 SGDLS and CDR2 YYNGEE. This CDR3 region has 13 residues. The ends were cut back, 2 bases at V and 1 base at J, with 6 bases in the middle. CDR3 in amino acids: CASSVAWNTEAFF. For the CDR3, the DNA is TGTGCCAGCAGCGTCGCCTGGAACACTGAAGCTTTCTTT.

The V call is TRBV10-3, the J call TRBJ2-1; D gene unclear. V lost 6 bases and J lost 10, with 13 bases in between. Germline loops: CDR1 ENHRY, CDR2 SYGVKD. The CDR3 loop spans 12 amino acids. The CDR3 region has the DNA TGTGCCATCAGCAAGGAGTCCTACGAGCAGTTCTTC. Its protein product is CAISKESYEQFF.

A note on this clonotype: A read error is possible here, since a much larger clone lies one base away. This chain joins TRBV27 and TRBJ1-5, with 10 bases identical to TRBD1. The CDR3 is 17 amino acids. Per the germline V gene, CDR1 is MNHEY and CDR2 is SMNVEV (reference sequence). CDR3: CASSSKGTGAFNHPQHF. The CDR3 region has the DNA TGTGCCAGCAGTTCGAAGGGGACAGGGGCCTTCAATCATCCCCAGCATTTT.

The chain recombines TRBV19 with TRBJ1-1, with unresolved D. V lost 7 bases and J 1 base, leaving 16 bases between the germline ends. CDR1 is LNHDA, CDR2 SQIVND, per germline (reference sequence). The CDR3 extends over 15 amino acids. The CDR3 loop reads CASTPTWDGNTEAFF. The CDR3 nucleotides are TGTGCCAGTACTCCTACGTGGGATGGGAACACTGAAGCTTTCTTT.

As regards this clonotype: Possible read error: a much larger clone is one base away. The chain carries TRBV6-2 or TRBV6-3 and TRBJ2-3, with TRBD2 as a possible D gene (6 bases). The CDR3 contains 14 residues. In germline, CDR1 is MNHEY, CDR2 SVGEGT. CDR3 sequence reads: CASRPGGSTDTRYF. The CDR3 DNA is TGTGCCAGCAGACCCGGGGGTAGCACAGATACGCGGTATTTT.

This clonotype was observed at least ten times. V is TRBV7-6 and J is TRBJ2-1; 8 positions match TRBD2. Germline CDR1 and CDR2: SGHVS and FNYEAQ. With 4 bases clipped from V and 9 bases from J, the junction kept 5 bases outside the gene matches. This CDR3 contains 13 residues. CDR3 coding DNA: TGTGCCAGCAGCTCCGTGCGGGGGGTTGAGCAGTTCTTC. The encoded protein is CASSSVRGVEQFF.

V usage is TRBV27 and J usage is TRBJ2-6, with D tentatively TRBD2 (5 bases). This CDR3 contains 17 residues. V was clipped by 0 bases and J by 2 bases, with 11 bases between them. From germline, CDR1 is MNHEY and CDR2 SMNVEV (reference sequence). CDR3 loop: CASSLSFGLTGANVLTF. CDR3 bases: TGTGCCAGCAGTTTATCCTTCGGACTTACTGGGGCCAACGTCCTGACTTTC.

V gene TRBV7-9 combines with J gene TRBJ1-6; TRBD1 agrees at 8 bases. V lost 5 bases, J lost 8 bases, and 14 bases stayed unmatched. The CDR3 sequence is 17 residues long. The germline V gene encodes CDR1 SEHNR and CDR2 FQNEAQ (reference sequence). The CDR3 is CASSQEEDRERDSPLHF. The CDR3 DNA reads TGTGCCAGCAGCCAAGAGGAGGACAGGGAAAGGGATTCACCCCTCCACTTT.

This clonotype has a count of ten or more. The gene calls are TRBV5-5 and TRBJ2-3; D not certain. The CDR3 spans 14 residues. Germline V CDR1 and CDR2: SGHKS, YYEKEE (reference sequence). Trimming stripped 4 bases from V and 2 bases from J, with 11 bases between. For the CDR3, the DNA is TGTGCCAGCAGCCGTGTCACACCCACAGATACGCAGTATTTT. Amino acids: CASSRVTPTDTQYF.